This T cell receptor (beta chain) was recorded in a study of metastatic and nonmetastatic thyroid tumors. About the study: Repertoire comparison spanned blood and tumor or nodule tissue of malignant and benign thyroid patients. Whole-study results and caveats: In blood and tumor, TCR beta diversity was reportedly significantly higher in malignant thyroid tumors than in benign nodules.

The CDR3 contains 15 residues. V was trimmed by 4 bases and J by 0 bases, leaving 12 bases between them. The germline gives CDR1 SGDLS, CDR2 YYNGEE. MiXCR reprocessed the PCR reads for TCRdb. The table lists about 16,000 clones, about 32% of them singletons. To note about this clone: The target antigen is unknown.

Patients underwent thyroid surgery, and none had received any treatment before it. Material for sequencing was tumor tissue. The sequence was obtained from a female donor with papillary thyroid cancer or a benign thyroid nodule (not recorded which). Some clones in this sample may be carry-over from other donors' samples. The rearrangement links TRBV9 to TRBJ2-3; D possibly corresponds to TRBD1 (6 bases). This chain's CDR3 is CASSSWTASTDTQYF. In nucleotides, the CDR3 is TGTGCCAGCAGCTCCTGGACAGCTAGCACAGATACGCAGTATTTT.